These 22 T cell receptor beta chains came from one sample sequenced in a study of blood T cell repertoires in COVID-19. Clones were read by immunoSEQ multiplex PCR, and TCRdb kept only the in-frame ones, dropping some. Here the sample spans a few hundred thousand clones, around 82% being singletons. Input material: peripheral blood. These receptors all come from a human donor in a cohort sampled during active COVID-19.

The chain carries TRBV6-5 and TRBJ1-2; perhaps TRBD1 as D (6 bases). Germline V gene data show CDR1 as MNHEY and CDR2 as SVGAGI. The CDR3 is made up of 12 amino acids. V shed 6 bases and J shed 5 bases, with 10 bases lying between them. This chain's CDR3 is CASRRTEYGYTF. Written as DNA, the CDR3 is TGTGCCAGCAGGCGGACAGAGTATGGCTACACCTTC.

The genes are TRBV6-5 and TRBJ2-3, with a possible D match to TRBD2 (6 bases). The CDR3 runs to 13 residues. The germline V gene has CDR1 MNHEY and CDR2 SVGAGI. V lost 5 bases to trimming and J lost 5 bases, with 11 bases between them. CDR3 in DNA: TGTGCCAGCAGTATTAGGACTAAAGATACGCAGTATTTT. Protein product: CASSIRTKDTQYF.

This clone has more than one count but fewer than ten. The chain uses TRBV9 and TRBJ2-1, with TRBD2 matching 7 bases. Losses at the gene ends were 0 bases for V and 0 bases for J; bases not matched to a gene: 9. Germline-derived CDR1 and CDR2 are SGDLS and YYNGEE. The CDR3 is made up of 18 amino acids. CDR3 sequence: CASSVGDYSGRSYNEQFF. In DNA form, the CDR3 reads TGTGCCAGCAGCGTAGGGGACTACTCCGGCCGCTCCTACAATGAGCAGTTCTTC.

CDR3 loop: CASSYGAGGMITEAFF. The DNA for the CDR3 is TGTGCCAGCAGTTACGGCGCAGGGGGCATGATCACTGAAGCTTTCTTT. This chain connects TRBV6-5 to TRBJ1-1; 8 bases fit TRBD1. The germline CDR1 and CDR2 sequences are MNHEY and SVGAGI. The V and J ends lost 2 bases and 4 bases, in that order; junction bases with no gene match: 9. The CDR3 totals 16 residues.

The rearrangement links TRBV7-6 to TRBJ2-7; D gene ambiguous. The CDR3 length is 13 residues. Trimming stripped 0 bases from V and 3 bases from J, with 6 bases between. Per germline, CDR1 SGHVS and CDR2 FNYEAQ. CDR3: CASSLANSYEQYF. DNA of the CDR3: TGTGCCAGCAGCTTAGCTAACAGCTACGAGCAGTACTTC.

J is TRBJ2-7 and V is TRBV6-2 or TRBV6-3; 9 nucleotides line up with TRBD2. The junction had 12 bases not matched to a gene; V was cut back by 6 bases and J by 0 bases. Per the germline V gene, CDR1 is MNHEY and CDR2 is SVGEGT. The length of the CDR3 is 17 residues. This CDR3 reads CASSRPPSGDSSYEQYF. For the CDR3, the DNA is TGTGCCAGCAGCCGCCCCCCTAGCGGGGATAGCTCCTACGAGCAGTACTTC.

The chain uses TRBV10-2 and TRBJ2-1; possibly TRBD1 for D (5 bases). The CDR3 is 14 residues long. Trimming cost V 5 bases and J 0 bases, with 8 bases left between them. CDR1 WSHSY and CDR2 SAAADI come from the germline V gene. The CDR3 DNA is TGCGCCAGCAGTACAGGCAGCTCCTACAATGAGCAGTTCTTC. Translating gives CASSTGSSYNEQFF.

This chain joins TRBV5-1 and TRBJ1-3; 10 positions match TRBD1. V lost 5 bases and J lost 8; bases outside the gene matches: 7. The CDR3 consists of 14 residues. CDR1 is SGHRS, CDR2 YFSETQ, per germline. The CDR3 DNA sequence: TGCGCCAGCAGTCCCGGGACAGGGGTAGACACCATATATTTT. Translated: CASSPGTGVDTIYF.

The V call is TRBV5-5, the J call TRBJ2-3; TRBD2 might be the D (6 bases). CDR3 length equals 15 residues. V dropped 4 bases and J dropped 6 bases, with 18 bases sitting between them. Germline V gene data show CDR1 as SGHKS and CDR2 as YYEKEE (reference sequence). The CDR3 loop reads CASSPPRASGDTQYF. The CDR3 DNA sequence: TGTGCCAGCAGCCCCCCTCGGGCCAGCGGGGATACGCAGTATTTT.

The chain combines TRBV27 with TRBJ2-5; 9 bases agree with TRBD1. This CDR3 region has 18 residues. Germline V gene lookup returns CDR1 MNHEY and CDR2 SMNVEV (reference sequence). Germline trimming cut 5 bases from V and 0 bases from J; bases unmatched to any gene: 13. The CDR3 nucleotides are TGTGCCAGCAGTGCCTCGGGACAGGGCGAGGGGTACCAAGAGACCCAGTACTTC. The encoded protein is CASSASGQGEGYQETQYF.

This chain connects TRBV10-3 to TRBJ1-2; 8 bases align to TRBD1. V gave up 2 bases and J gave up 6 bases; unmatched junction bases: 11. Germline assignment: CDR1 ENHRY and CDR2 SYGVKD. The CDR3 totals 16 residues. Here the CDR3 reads CAISEPGTDRGNGYTF. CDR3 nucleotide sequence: TGTGCCATCAGTGAGCCTGGGACAGACAGGGGAAATGGCTACACCTTC.

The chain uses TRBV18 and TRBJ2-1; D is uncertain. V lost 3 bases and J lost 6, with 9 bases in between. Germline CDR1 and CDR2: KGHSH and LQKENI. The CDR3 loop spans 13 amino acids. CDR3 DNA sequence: TGTGCCAGCTCACCGGGCCGCACCAATGAGCAGTTCTTC. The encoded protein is CASSPGRTNEQFF.

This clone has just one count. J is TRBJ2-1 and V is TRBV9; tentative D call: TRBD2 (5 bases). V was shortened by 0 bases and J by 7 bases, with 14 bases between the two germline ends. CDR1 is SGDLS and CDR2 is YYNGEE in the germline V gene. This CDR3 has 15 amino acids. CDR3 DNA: TGTGCCAGCAGCGTAGGCCCTAGAGGGAATAATGAGCAGTTCTTC. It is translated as CASSVGPRGNNEQFF.

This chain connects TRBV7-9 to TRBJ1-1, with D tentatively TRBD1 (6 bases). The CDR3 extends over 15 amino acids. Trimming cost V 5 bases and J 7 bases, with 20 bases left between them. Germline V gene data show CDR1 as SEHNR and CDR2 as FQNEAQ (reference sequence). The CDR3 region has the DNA TGTGCCAGCAGCCTACCTAACAGGGACGACGGTGAAGCTTTCTTT. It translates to CASSLPNRDDGEAFF.

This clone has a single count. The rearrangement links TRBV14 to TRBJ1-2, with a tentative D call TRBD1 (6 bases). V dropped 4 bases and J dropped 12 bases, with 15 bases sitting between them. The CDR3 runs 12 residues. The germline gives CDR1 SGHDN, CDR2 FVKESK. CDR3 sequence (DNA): TGTGCCAGCAGCCCCGACCGACAGGTCCACACCTTC. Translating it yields CASSPDRQVHTF.

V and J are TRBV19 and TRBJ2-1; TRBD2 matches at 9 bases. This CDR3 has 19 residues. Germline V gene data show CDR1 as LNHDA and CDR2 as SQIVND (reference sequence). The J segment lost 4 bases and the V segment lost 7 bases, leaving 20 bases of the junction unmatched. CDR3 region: CASTEGVAGAITVYNEQFF. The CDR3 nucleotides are TGTGCCAGTACCGAAGGGGTAGCGGGGGCCATCACCGTTTACAATGAGCAGTTCTTC.

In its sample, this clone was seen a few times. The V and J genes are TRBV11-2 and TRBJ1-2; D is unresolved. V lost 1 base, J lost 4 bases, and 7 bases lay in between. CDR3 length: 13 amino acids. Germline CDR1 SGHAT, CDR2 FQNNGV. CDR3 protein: CASSLAGLYGYTF. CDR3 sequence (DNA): TGTGCCAGCAGCTTAGCAGGTCTCTATGGCTACACCTTC.

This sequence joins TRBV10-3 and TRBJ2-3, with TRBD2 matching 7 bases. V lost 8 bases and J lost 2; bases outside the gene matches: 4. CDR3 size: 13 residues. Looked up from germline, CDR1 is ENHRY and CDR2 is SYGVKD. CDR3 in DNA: TGTGCCATCGGGACTATCCCCACAGATACGCAGTATTTT. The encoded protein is CAIGTIPTDTQYF.

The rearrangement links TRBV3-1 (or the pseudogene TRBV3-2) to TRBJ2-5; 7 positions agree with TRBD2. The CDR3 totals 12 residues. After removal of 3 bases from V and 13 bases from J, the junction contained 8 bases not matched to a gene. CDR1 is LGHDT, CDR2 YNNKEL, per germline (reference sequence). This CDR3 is CASSQASGARYF. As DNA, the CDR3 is TGTGCCAGCAGCCAGGCCAGCGGGGCACGGTACTTC.

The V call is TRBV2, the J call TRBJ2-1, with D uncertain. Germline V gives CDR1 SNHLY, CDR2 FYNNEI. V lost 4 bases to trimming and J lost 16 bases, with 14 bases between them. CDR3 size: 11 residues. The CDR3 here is CASSAPTPPFF. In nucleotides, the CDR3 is TGTGCCAGCAGTGCCCCGACTCCACCTTTCTTC.

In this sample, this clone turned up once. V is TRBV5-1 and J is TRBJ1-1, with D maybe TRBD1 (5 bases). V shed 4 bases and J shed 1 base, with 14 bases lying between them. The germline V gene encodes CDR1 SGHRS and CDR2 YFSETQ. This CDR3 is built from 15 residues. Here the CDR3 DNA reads TGCGCCAGCAGCACCCTGACAGACGAGAACACTGAAGCTTTCTTT. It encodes CASSTLTDENTEAFF.

The CDR3 DNA reads TGCAGCGTTCGGGAGGCACTCTCTGGAAACACCATATATTTT. Its translation: CSVREALSGNTIYF. This chain links TRBV29-1 with TRBJ1-3; D not certain. CDR1 is SQVTM and CDR2 is ANQGSEA in the germline V gene. V lost 5 bases and J lost 0, with 11 bases in between. This CDR3 has 14 residues.